This T cell receptor beta chain was recovered during a study of T cell responses to AZD1222 COVID-19 vaccine. Assay: immunoSEQ multiplex PCR; the TCRdb copy retains only in-frame clones and omits some. The profile shows some 190,000 clones, around nine tenths of them singletons. The trim removed 3 bases at V and 2 bases at J, leaving 6 bases unmatched. The CDR3 has 14 amino acids. CDR1 DFQATT and CDR2 SNEGSKA come from the germline V gene (reference sequence). Sequencing used peripheral blood, obtained 28 days after the second AZD1222 dose. The sequence was collected from an adult who received the AZD1222 COVID-19 vaccine. This chain uses TRBV20-1 with TRBJ2-5, with 7 bases that match TRBD1. CDR3 sequence (DNA): TGCAGTGCTAGTCCGGGACAGCGACAAGAGACCCAGTACTTC. It specifies CSASPGQRQETQYF.